The 15 T cell receptor beta chains given below trace back to one sample, sequenced in a study of shared clonotypes between healthy human individuals. Assay: immunoSEQ multiplex PCR; the TCRdb copy retains only in-frame clones and omits some. Of under 600,000 clones in the sample, almost 80% were seen once. The specimen was PBMCs. These TCRs come from a woman aged 35 to 49 in good health. Some clones in this sample may be carry-over from other donors' samples.

This chain uses TRBV14 with TRBJ2-3, with 11 bases lining up with TRBD2. Germline loops: CDR1 SGHDN, CDR2 FVKESK. With 1 base clipped from V and 1 base from J, the junction kept 1 base outside the gene matches. The CDR3 consists of 16 residues. Here the CDR3 reads CASSQALAGGTDTQYF. Here the CDR3 DNA reads TGTGCCAGCAGCCAAGCACTAGCGGGAGGCACAGATACGCAGTATTTT.

This clone was counted between two and nine times. This chain joins TRBV28 and TRBJ2-3; weak D call: TRBD1 (5 bases). Germline assignment: CDR1 MDHEN and CDR2 SYDVKM. Deletions cut 5 bases from V and 3 bases from J, with 12 bases between. This CDR3 comprises 14 residues. The CDR3: CASSLETATDTQYF. Here the CDR3 DNA reads TGTGCCAGCAGTCTAGAGACAGCGACAGATACGCAGTATTTT.

This sequence joins TRBV7-3 and TRBJ2-3, with D possibly matching TRBD2 (5 bases). CDR1 and CDR2 from the germline V gene are SGHTA and FQGTGA. Trimming removed 2 bases from V and 1 base from J, with 13 bases in between. The CDR3 is 16 amino acids. In nucleotides, the CDR3 is TGTGCCAGCAGCTTACAGGCGGGCGAGGGCACAGATACGCAGTATTTT. It codes for CASSLQAGEGTDTQYF.

The chain carries TRBV7-9 and TRBJ1-3; maybe TRBD1 (5 bases). Trimming took off 8 bases at V and 5 bases at J, with 31 bases between the two ends. CDR3 length equals 19 residues. Germline CDR1 and CDR2: SEHNR and FQNEAQ (reference sequence). CDR3 coding DNA: TGTGCCAGCGGCCTCAGGCGGACGACCGGACAACCGATTAGAAACACCATATATTTT. Translating it yields CASGLRRTTGQPIRNTIYF.

The chain is built from TRBV7-8 and TRBJ2-7, with 9 bases aligning to TRBD2. The V gene's germline CDR1 is SGHVS and CDR2 FQNEAQ. This CDR3 has 17 residues. The ends lost 5 bases at V and 2 bases at J; junction bases unmatched: 13. CDR3 residues: CASSPPGRLAATYEQYF. CDR3 sequence (DNA): TGTGCCAGCAGCCCGCCGGGGAGACTAGCGGCAACCTACGAGCAGTACTTC.

V and J are TRBV6-1 and TRBJ1-3; possible D gene TRBD1, 6 bases. With 1 base removed from V and 3 bases from J, the gap between germline ends came to 16 bases. CDR3 length: 17 residues. Germline CDR1 reads MNHNS; CDR2 reads SASEGT. For the CDR3, the DNA is TGTGCCAGCAGTGAAGTAGAACAGGGCTTAAGTGGAAACACCATATATTTT. Protein sequence: CASSEVEQGLSGNTIYF.

V is TRBV5-1 and J is TRBJ2-7, with TRBD2 matching 14 bases. This CDR3 spans 16 amino acids. Looked up from germline, CDR1 is SGHRS and CDR2 is YFSETQ. V was pared by 4 bases and J by 4 bases, with 7 bases of the junction left unmatched. CDR3 loop: CASSETSGRAQYEQYF. The CDR3 nucleotides are TGCGCCAGCAGCGAGACTAGCGGGAGGGCCCAATACGAGCAGTACTTC.

This clone occurred once. The chain carries TRBV15 and TRBJ2-7, with D uncertain. This CDR3 is built from 15 residues. Germline values: CDR1 LNHNV, CDR2 YYDKDF (reference sequence). V gave up 0 bases and J gave up 0 bases, with 9 bases separating them. CDR3 sequence reads: CATSRDRLGSYEQYF. The CDR3, as DNA: TGTGCCACCAGCAGAGATCGCCTGGGCTCCTACGAGCAGTACTTC.

This chain uses TRBV7-3 with TRBJ2-2; TRBD2 matches 12 bases. CDR3 size: 16 residues. After removal of 4 bases from V and 7 bases from J, the junction contained 7 bases not matched to a gene. Germline CDR1 is SGHTA and CDR2 is FQGTGA. CDR3 amino acids: CASSSGLAGRVGELFF. The CDR3 coding sequence is TGTGCCAGCAGCTCAGGACTAGCGGGACGGGTCGGGGAGCTGTTTTTT.

The gene calls are TRBV7-3 and TRBJ2-7; D unresolved. CDR1 SGHTA and CDR2 FQGTGA come from the germline V gene. This CDR3 is 13 amino acids long. V was trimmed by 5 bases and J by 3 bases, leaving 11 bases between them. CDR3 sequence: CASSPRPFYEQYF. The CDR3 DNA is TGTGCCAGCAGCCCTAGACCCTTCTACGAGCAGTACTTC.

The rearrangement links TRBV2 to TRBJ2-7; 7 nucleotides match TRBD2. Trimming took 6 bases from V and 0 from J; bases not matched to a gene: 5. This CDR3 is 14 amino acids long. Germline V gene lookup returns CDR1 SNHLY and CDR2 FYNNEI. CDR3 sequence (DNA): TGTGCCAGCAGGCAGGGCGGGAGCTCCTACGAGCAGTACTTC. Protein product: CASRQGGSSYEQYF.

This rearrangement joins TRBV5-1 to TRBJ2-2; D is uncertain. Deletions cut 6 bases from V and 0 bases from J, with 12 bases between. The germline V gene has CDR1 SGHRS and CDR2 YFSETQ. This CDR3 region has 15 residues. In DNA, the CDR3 is TGCGCCAGCACCCCGGACCATACGAACACCGGGGAGCTGTTTTTT. Its translation: CASTPDHTNTGELFF.

The chain joins TRBV28 to TRBJ1-4; 8 bases match TRBD1. The germline V gene encodes CDR1 MDHEN and CDR2 SYDVKM. The CDR3 totals 14 residues. With V trimmed by 6 bases and J by 6 bases, 6 bases remained unmatched. For the CDR3, the DNA is TGTGCCAGCAGGGGACAGGCGATACATGAAAAACTGTTTTTT. It yields the protein CASRGQAIHEKLFF.

The sample holds one count of this clone. The chain has TRBV28 and TRBJ2-7; no reliable D call. The germline V gene has CDR1 MDHEN and CDR2 SYDVKM. Deletions cut 6 bases from V and 2 bases from J, with 11 bases between. The length of the CDR3 is 13 residues. The CDR3 DNA sequence: TGTGCCAGCAGCCCCGCCCCTCCCTACGAGCAGTACTTC. Amino acids: CASSPAPPYEQYF. Combining the CDR3 with reference TRBV28 and TRBJ2-7 gives the whole variable domain DVKVTQSSRYLVKRTGEKVFLECVQDMDHENMFWYRQDPGLGLRLIYFSYDVKMKEKGDIPEGYSVSREKKERFSLILESASTNQTSMYLCASSPAPPYEQYFGPGTRLTVT.

This chain links TRBV7-8 with TRBJ1-5; D not certain. Per germline, CDR1 SGHVS and CDR2 FQNEAQ. Between the trimmed V and J ends, which lost 1 base and 3 bases, there was a span of 7 bases. The CDR3 covers 14 residues. CDR3 amino acids: CASSLDSNNQPQHF. The DNA of the CDR3 is TGTGCCAGCAGCTTAGACAGCAACAATCAGCCCCAGCATTTT.